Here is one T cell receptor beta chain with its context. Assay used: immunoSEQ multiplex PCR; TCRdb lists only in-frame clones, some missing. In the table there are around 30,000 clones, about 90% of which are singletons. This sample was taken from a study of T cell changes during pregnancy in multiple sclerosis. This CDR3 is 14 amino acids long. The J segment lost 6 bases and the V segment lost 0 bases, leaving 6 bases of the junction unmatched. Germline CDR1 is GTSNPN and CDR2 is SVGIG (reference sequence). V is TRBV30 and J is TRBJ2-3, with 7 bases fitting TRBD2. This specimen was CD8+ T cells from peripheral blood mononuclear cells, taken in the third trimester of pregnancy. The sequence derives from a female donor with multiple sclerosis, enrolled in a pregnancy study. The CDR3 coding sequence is TGTGCCTGGAGTGTAGGTGGGGGGGAGGATACGCAGTATTTT. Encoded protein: CAWSVGGGEDTQYF.